This TCR beta chain came from a study of T-cell memory formation after mild COVID-19. Study context: Across donors, TCR clusters were largely donor specific.

Regarding the study as a whole: That cross-reactive memory joined was suggested by some responding clones appearing in pre-infection memory.

This clonotype has only a few counts. Its antigen is still unknown. Constant-segment-primed 5'RACE gave TCR alpha and TCR beta cDNA libraries with sample barcodes and UMIs. MiXCR was run by TCRdb on the 5' RACE reads, yielding one entry per CDR3 protein. The repertoire holds some 450,000 distinct CDR3 sequences, with approximately 19% as singletons. The clonotype was recovered from a man aged 18-30 years who had mild COVID-19 (a few samples of this study predate the infection). Cell type and time point are not known. The sample was PBMCs or a T cell subset sorted from them (not recorded which).

The CDR3 DNA is TGTGCCAGCAGCAACCCCGGGGAGGTTTCAGATACGCAGTATTTT. Translated, it gives CASSNPGEVSDTQYF. The genes are TRBV7-2 and TRBJ2-3, with TRBD2 as a possible D gene (6 bases). This CDR3 has 15 residues. Per germline, CDR1 SGHTA and CDR2 FQGNSA. Deletions cut 5 bases from V and 4 bases from J, with 16 bases between.